The clone carrying this TCR beta chain was detected a few times. The data were obtained in a study of T-cell memory formation after mild COVID-19. Trimming left V 6 bases short and J 1 base short, with 16 bases between. The germline V gene encodes CDR1 LGHNA and CDR2 YSLEER. The CDR3 spans 15 residues. Using its own MiXCR run on the 5' RACE reads, TCRdb lists one record per CDR3 protein. The sample contains hundreds of thousands of distinct CDR3 sequences, 25% to 30% of which appear only once. The sample taken for sequencing was PBMCs or a T cell subset sorted from them (not recorded which). The sequence derives from an adult woman who had mild COVID-19 (a few samples of this study predate the infection). Cell type and time point are not known. The rearrangement uses TRBV4-3 and TRBJ2-7, with D possibly matching TRBD2 (5 bases). CDR3 sequence: CASSRGTLLSYEQYF. CDR3 nucleotides: TGCGCCAGCAGTCGGGGAACCCTACTATCCTACGAGCAGTACTTC.